The sequence of this T cell receptor beta chain was determined in a study of early T cells in non-severe SARS-CoV-2 infection (dated by TCRdb to the early 2020s). About the investigation overall: TCR sequencing used bulk RNA from unsorted whole blood, so alpha and beta chains could not be paired.

The library relied on 5' RACE. The sample was run on a NextSeq 500. To correct for sequencing error and PCR bias, the TCR library protocol tagged individual cDNA molecules with unique molecular identifiers. Both TCR alpha and beta chains were sequenced, and tight co-correlation was observed between alpha and beta sequence abundances in each sample. Regarding the original processing steps: Decombinator V4 was used to perform V gene, J gene and CDR3 annotation of TCR sequences. Expanded TCRs were defined as changing significantly between any two time points under a Poisson model with p below 0.0001. TCR abundances were normalised to the total number of TCRs sequenced in each sample and reported as counts per million. MAIT TCRs were defined by TRAV1-2 paired with TRAJ12, TRAJ20 or TRAJ33, and iNKT TCRs by TRAV10 paired with TRAJ18. VDJdb, accessed on 1 November 2021, was searched for TCRs annotated for CMV, EBV and SARS-CoV-2, and TCRs annotated for more than one antigen were excluded. TCRdb ran its own pipeline on the public reads, namely fastp trimming at Q25 and MiXCR clone calling, and kept in-frame beta chains. All rows with the same CDR3 protein become a single entry with the most common DNA and genes. TCRdb, not the authors, supplied the V and J calls. For this sample the table gives tens of thousands of distinct CDR3 sequences, of which 10% to 15% were detected only once. The ten largest clones add up to over 1.2% of the sample.

A case-control design nested within a healthcare worker cohort in London, UK, was used, with weekly nasopharyngeal swab PCR tests and blood sampling performed. Healthcare workers were recruited between 23 and 31 March 2020, during the week of the UK lockdown, and were followed weekly for up to about 15 weeks. According to the germline V gene, CDR1 reads SGHVS and CDR2 reads FQNEAQ. Between the V and J ends, shortened by 5 bases and 2 bases respectively, the junction contains 13 bases. The cysteine opens and the phenylalanine closes a CDR3 of 14 amino acids. Just CDR3 DNA is preserved here, 42 bases in frame from base 1. Study-wide conclusions, independent of this receptor: VDJdb matching was skewed toward anti-spike CD8 responses and likely underestimated virus-specific expansions, missing private and CD4 specificities.

In the case of this clonotype: What antigen it recognizes has not been identified. No much larger clonotype is one base removed from it; base qualities were not supplied.

The sequence was collected from an adult who was a healthcare worker with PCR-confirmed SARS-CoV-2 infection or an uninfected control (not recorded which). The rearrangement combines TRBV7-8 with TRBJ2-7; no D segment can be confidently identified. This specimen was whole blood, taken at baseline. CDR3 protein: CASSGPPKTYEQYF. The nucleotide sequence reads TGTGCCAGCAGCGGACCCCCGAAAACCTACGAGCAGTACTTC. With the rest looked up from the reference TRBV7-8 and TRBJ2-7 genes rather than sequenced, the full variable domain is GAGVSQSPRYKVAKRGQDVALRCDPISGHVSLFWYQQALGQGPEFLTYFQNEAQLDKSGLPSDRFFAERPEGSVSTLKIQRTQQEDSAVYLCASSGPPKTYEQYFGPGTRLTVT.